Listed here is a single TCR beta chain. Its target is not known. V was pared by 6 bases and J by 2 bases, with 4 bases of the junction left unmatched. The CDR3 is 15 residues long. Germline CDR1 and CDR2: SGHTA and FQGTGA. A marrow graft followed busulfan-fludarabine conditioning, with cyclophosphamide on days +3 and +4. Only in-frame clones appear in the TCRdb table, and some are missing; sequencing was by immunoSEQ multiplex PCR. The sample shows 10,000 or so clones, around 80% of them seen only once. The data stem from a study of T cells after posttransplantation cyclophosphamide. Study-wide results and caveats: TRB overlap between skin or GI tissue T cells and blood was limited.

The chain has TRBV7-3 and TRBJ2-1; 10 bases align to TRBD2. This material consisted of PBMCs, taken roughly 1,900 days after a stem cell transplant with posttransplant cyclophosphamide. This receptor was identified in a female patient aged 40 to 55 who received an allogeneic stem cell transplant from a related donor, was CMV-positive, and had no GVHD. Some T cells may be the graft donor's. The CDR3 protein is CASSLSGGAYNEQFF. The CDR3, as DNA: TGTGCCAGCAGTCTAAGCGGGGGGGCCTACAATGAGCAGTTCTTC.